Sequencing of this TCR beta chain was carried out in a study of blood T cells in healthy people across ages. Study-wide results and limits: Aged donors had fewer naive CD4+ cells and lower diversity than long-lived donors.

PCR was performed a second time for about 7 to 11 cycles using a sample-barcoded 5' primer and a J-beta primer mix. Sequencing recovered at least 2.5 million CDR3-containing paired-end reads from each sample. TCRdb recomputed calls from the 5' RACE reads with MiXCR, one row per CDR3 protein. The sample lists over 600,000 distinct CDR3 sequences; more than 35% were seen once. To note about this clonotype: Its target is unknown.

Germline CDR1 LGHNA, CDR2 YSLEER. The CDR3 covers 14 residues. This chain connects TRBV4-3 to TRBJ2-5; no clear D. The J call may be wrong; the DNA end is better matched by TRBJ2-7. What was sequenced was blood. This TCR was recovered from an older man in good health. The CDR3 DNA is TGCGCCAGCAGCCTCCGAAGACAAACCTACGAGCAGTACTTC. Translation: CASSLRRQTYEQYF.